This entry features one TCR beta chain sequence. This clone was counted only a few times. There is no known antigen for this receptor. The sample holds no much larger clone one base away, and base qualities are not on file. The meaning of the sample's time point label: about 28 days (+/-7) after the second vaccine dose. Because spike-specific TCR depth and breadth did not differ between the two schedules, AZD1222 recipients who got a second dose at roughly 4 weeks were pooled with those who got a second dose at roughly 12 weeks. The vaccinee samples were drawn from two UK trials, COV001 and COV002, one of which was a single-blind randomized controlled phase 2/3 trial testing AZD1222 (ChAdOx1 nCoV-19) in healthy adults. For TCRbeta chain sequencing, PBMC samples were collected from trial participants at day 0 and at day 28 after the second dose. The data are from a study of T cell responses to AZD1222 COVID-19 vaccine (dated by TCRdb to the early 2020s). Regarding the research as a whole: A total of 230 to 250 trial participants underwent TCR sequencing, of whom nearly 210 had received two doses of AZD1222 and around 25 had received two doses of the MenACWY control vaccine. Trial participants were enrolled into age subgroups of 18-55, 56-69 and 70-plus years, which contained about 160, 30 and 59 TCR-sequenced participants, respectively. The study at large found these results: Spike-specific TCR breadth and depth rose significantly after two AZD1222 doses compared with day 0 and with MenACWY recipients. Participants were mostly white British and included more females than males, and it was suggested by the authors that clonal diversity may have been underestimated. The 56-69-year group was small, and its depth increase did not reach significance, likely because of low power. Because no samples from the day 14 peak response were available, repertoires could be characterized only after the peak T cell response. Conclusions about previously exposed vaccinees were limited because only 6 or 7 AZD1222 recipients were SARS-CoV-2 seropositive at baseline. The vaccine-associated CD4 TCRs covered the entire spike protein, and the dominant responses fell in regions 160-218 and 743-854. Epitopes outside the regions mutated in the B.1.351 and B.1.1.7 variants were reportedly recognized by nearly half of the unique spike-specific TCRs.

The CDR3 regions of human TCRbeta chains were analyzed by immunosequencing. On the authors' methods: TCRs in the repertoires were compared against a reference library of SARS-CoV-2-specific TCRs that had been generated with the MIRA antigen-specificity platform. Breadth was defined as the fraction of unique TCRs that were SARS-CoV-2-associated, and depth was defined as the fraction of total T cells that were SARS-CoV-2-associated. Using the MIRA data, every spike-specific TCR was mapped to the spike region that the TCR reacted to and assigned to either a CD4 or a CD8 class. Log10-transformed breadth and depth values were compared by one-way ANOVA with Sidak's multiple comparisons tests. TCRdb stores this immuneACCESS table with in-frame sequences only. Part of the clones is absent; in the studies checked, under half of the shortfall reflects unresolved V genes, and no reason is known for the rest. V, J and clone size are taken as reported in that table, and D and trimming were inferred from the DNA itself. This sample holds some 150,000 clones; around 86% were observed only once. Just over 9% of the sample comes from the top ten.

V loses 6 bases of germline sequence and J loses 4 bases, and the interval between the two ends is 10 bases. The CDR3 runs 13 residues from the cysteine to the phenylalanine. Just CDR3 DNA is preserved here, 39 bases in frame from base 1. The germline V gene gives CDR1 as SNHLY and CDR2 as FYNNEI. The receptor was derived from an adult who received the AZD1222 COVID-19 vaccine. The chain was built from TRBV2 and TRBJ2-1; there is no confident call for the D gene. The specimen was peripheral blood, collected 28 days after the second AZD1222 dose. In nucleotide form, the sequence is TGTGCCAGCAGCAAGGAATTGTACAATGAGCAGTTCTTC. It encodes CASSKELYNEQFF. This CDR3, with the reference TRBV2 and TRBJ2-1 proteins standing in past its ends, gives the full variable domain EPEVTQTPSHQVTQMGQEVILRCVPISNHLYFYWYRQILGQKVEFLVSFYNNEISEKSEIFDDQFSVERPDGSNFTLKIRSTKLEDSAMYFCASSKELYNEQFFGPGTRLTVL.